Each of the 20 T cell receptor beta chains below was sequenced from the same sample in a study of blood T cell repertoires in COVID-19. Assay used: immunoSEQ multiplex PCR; TCRdb lists only in-frame clones, some missing. Among 180,000 or so clones listed, around 85% were seen once. Sequencing was performed on PBMCs or T cells enriched from blood (not recorded which). These receptor sequences come from a man aged 40-50 years who had recovered from COVID-19.

The CDR3 DNA reads as TGTGCCAGCAGCCCGTCGACAGGGGGCAGAAATGAGCAGTTCTTC. Translation: CASSPSTGGRNEQFF. The J gene is TRBJ2-1, the V gene TRBV7-2; TRBD1 matches 10 bases. The V segment lost 5 bases and the J segment 7 bases; nucleotides outside the gene matches: 8. The CDR3 runs to 15 residues. Germline CDR1 reads SGHTA; CDR2 reads FQGNSA.

The chain carries TRBV10-3 and TRBJ2-1; 8 bases fit TRBD2. CDR1 is ENHRY and CDR2 is SYGVKD in the germline V gene. The CDR3 is made up of 17 amino acids. The J segment lost 0 bases and the V segment lost 0 bases, leaving 4 bases of the junction unmatched. The DNA of the CDR3 is TGTGCCATCAGTGAGTCGACTAGCGCGACCTCCTACAATGAGCAGTTCTTC. Protein product: CAISESTSATSYNEQFF.

V gene TRBV7-6 combines with J gene TRBJ1-2, with 9 bases aligning to TRBD1. The germline V gene has CDR1 SGHVS and CDR2 FNYEAQ. Trimming took 5 bases from V and 6 from J; bases not matched to a gene: 4. This CDR3 is 13 amino acids long. CDR3 coding DNA: TGTGCCAGCAGCCCACAGGGGGCTGATGGCTACACCTTC. It codes for CASSPQGADGYTF.

The chain uses TRBV18 and TRBJ2-7; D possibly corresponds to TRBD2 (5 bases). The CDR3 covers 13 residues. Trimming took 2 bases from V and 4 from J, leaving 9 bases between them. Looked up from germline, CDR1 is KGHSH and CDR2 is LQKENI. In DNA form, the CDR3 reads TGTGCCAGCTCACCAACCGGACTTTACGAGCAGTACTTC. Its translation: CASSPTGLYEQYF.

This clone showed up just once. Germline is not matched at one junction end, which may reflect a read error. The rearrangement joins TRBV28 to TRBJ1-4; TRBD1 aligns across 7 bases. Germline V gene lookup returns CDR1 MDHEN and CDR2 SYDVKM. This CDR3 has 12 amino acids. The CDR3 DNA reads as TGTGCCAGCAGTTTAGGGGACAGCGGCAATTCTTTT. Its protein product is CASSLGDSGNSF.

J is TRBJ1-6 and V is TRBV18; TRBD1 matches at 8 bases. This CDR3 is built from 14 residues. The germline CDR1 and CDR2 sequences are KGHSH and LQKENI. V lost 3 bases and J lost 8; bases outside the gene matches: 3. The CDR3 DNA sequence: TGTGCCAGCTCACCTGACAGGGGCTATTCACCCCTCCACTTT. Its protein product is CASSPDRGYSPLHF.

This clone was detected a few times. This chain joins TRBV5-6 and TRBJ1-5, with D tentatively TRBD1 (5 bases). The CDR3 loop spans 14 amino acids. Looked up from germline, CDR1 is SGHDT and CDR2 is YYEEEE. Deletions cut 4 bases from V and 4 bases from J, with 12 bases between. CDR3 in DNA: TGTGCCAGCAGCCGGGGGGTGGGGAATCAGCCCCAGCATTTT. This sequence encodes CASSRGVGNQPQHF.

This rearrangement joins TRBV28 to TRBJ2-7; D is possibly TRBD1 (5 bases). Trimming pared 2 bases from V and 0 bases from J, leaving 11 bases between. The CDR3 is 15 residues long. Germline assignment: CDR1 MDHEN and CDR2 SYDVKM. CDR3 nucleotides: TGTGCCAGCAGTTTAATCCAGGGTCTCTCCTACGAGCAGTACTTC. Its protein product is CASSLIQGLSYEQYF.

The gene calls are TRBV4-1 and TRBJ2-7; 10 bases agree with TRBD2. The CDR3 contains 16 residues. The V segment lost 1 base and the J segment 4 bases; nucleotides outside the gene matches: 7. Germline V lookup: CDR1 MGHRA, CDR2 YSYEKL. The CDR3 here is CASSQAVSSGSYEQYF. CDR3 bases: TGCGCCAGCAGCCAAGCGGTCTCTAGCGGGAGTTACGAGCAGTACTTC.

The chain couples TRBV5-4 to TRBJ1-2; the D is unclear. Germline CDR1 is SGHNT and CDR2 is YYREEE (reference sequence). V gave up 7 bases and J gave up 0 bases, with 13 bases separating them. The CDR3 length is 14 residues. CDR3 bases: TGTGCCAGCTCCGCGCGGCCAGCTAACTATGGCTACACCTTC. This translates into CASSARPANYGYTF.

J is TRBJ1-2 and V is TRBV28, with 8 bases lining up with TRBD1. Germline assignment: CDR1 MDHEN and CDR2 SYDVKM. The ends lost 5 bases at V and 8 bases at J; junction bases unmatched: 10. The CDR3 extends over 14 amino acids. The CDR3 DNA is TGTGCCAGCAGTCTCACACGACAGGGGCCAGGCTACACCTTC. Translated: CASSLTRQGPGYTF.

V gene TRBV11-3 combines with J gene TRBJ1-2; 8 bases agree with TRBD1. Germline lookup yields CDR1 SGHNT and CDR2 YENEEA. After removal of 4 bases from V and 1 base from J, the junction contained 8 bases not matched to a gene. This CDR3 region has 16 residues. The CDR3 loop reads CASSYGTGAFNYGYTF. In nucleotides, the CDR3 is TGTGCCAGCAGCTACGGGACAGGAGCCTTTAACTATGGCTACACCTTC.

V and J are TRBV11-1 and TRBJ2-3; 13 bases line up with TRBD2. Germline CDR1 reads SGHAT; CDR2 reads FQDESV (reference sequence). The V segment lost 3 bases and the J segment 4 bases; nucleotides outside the gene matches: 1. The CDR3 is 15 amino acids. The CDR3 sequence: CASSFGTSGADTQYF. As DNA, the CDR3 is TGTGCCAGCAGCTTCGGGACTAGCGGGGCAGATACGCAGTATTTT.

The genes are TRBV19 and TRBJ1-2, with no clear D. V was clipped by 11 bases and J by 8 bases, with 15 bases between them. The germline V gene encodes CDR1 LNHDA and CDR2 SQIVND (reference sequence). The CDR3 loop spans 11 amino acids. The chain's CDR3 is CASKAGSGYTF. The CDR3, as DNA: TGTGCCTCAAAGGCGGGGTCCGGCTACACCTTC.

V usage is TRBV14 and J usage is TRBJ1-6, with TRBD1 as a possible D gene (6 bases). The CDR3 runs 15 residues. V was trimmed by 2 bases and J by 8 bases, leaving 13 bases between them. Germline lookup yields CDR1 SGHDN and CDR2 FVKESK. This CDR3 is CASSQIGGAHSPLHF. The CDR3 DNA follows: TGTGCCAGCAGCCAAATTGGGGGCGCGCATTCACCCCTCCACTTT.

The gene calls are TRBV11-2 and TRBJ2-6, with 7 bases fitting TRBD1. From germline, CDR1 is SGHAT and CDR2 FQNNGV. V lost 4 bases to trimming and J lost 0 bases; unmatched junction nucleotides: 9. The length of the CDR3 is 18 residues. The CDR3 sequence is CASSSSGTDLSGANVLTF. CDR3 bases: TGTGCCAGCAGCTCAAGTGGGACAGACCTCTCTGGGGCCAACGTCCTGACTTTC.

The CDR3 sequence: CATSRDLGLTTGETQYF. The CDR3 DNA reads TGTGCCACCAGCAGAGATTTGGGACTCACAACTGGGGAGACCCAGTACTTC. The chain employs TRBV15 and TRBJ2-5; D might be TRBD2 (6 bases). Trimming pared 0 bases from V and 5 bases from J, leaving 19 bases between. The CDR3 totals 17 residues. Germline V gene lookup returns CDR1 LNHNV and CDR2 YYDKDF (reference sequence).

The V call is TRBV3-1 (or the pseudogene TRBV3-2), the J call TRBJ2-7; 10 positions match TRBD2. From germline, CDR1 is LGHDT and CDR2 YNNKEL (reference sequence). The CDR3 is 15 amino acids. Trimming removed 1 base from V and 3 bases from J; junction bases left unmatched: 3. CDR3 protein: CASSQGAGGVYEQYF. CDR3 nucleotide sequence: TGTGCCAGCAGCCAAGGAGCGGGAGGGGTCTACGAGCAGTACTTC.

The chain combines TRBV9 with TRBJ2-7, with D possibly being TRBD2 (6 bases). V was shortened by 0 bases and J by 3 bases, with 19 bases between the two germline ends. Germline V lookup: CDR1 SGDLS, CDR2 YYNGEE. The CDR3 sequence is 17 residues long. Here the CDR3 reads CASSVGGQRASLYEQYF. The CDR3, as DNA: TGTGCCAGCAGCGTAGGCGGGCAGCGGGCTTCTCTCTACGAGCAGTACTTC.

The sample holds a few counts of this clone. This chain links TRBV9 with TRBJ2-1; 11 positions agree with TRBD2. The CDR3 extends over 14 amino acids. The trim removed 6 bases at V and 5 bases at J, leaving 4 bases unmatched. Germline CDR1 and CDR2: SGDLS and YYNGEE. CDR3 sequence (DNA): TGTGCCAGCACCGGGACTAGCGGCAACAATGAGCAGTTCTTC. It is translated as CASTGTSGNNEQFF.